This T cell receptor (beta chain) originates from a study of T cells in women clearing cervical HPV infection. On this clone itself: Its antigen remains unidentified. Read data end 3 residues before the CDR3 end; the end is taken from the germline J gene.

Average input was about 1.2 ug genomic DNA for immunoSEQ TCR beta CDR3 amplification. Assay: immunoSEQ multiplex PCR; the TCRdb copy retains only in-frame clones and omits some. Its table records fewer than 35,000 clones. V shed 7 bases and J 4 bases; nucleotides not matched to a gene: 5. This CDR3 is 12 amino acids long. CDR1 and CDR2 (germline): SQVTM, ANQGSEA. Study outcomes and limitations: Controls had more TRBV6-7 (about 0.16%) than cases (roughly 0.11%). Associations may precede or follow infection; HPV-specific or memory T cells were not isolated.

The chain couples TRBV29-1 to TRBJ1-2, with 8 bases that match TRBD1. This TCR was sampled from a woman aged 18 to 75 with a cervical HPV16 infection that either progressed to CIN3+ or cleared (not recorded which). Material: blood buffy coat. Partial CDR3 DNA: TGCAGCGGCGGGACAGGCGTCTATGGC. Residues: CSGGTGVYG. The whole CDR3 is CSGGTGVYGYTF.